What follows are 14 T cell receptor beta chains derived from one specimen sequenced in a study of cytomegalovirus exposure and HLA in healthy donors. TCRdb's copy holds only in-frame clones and misses some; the assay was immunoSEQ multiplex PCR. The sample lists some 130,000 clones; 94% were seen once. The sequenced material came from PBMCs. The receptors derive from a man aged 18 to 30 in good health and CMV-seropositive.

This clone was seen only a few times. The same CDR3 can be traced to other DNA sequences in this sample. V usage is TRBV2 and J usage is TRBJ2-7; 8 nucleotides line up with TRBD2. The CDR3 sequence is 14 residues long. V shed 6 bases and J 1 base; nucleotides not matched to a gene: 5. Germline V gives CDR1 SNHLY, CDR2 FYNNEI. CDR3 DNA sequence: TGTGCCAGCAGCAGCGGGAGTTTGTCCTACGAGCAGTACTTC. Translated: CASSSGSLSYEQYF.

The chain joins TRBV5-6 to TRBJ2-5; perhaps TRBD2 as D (5 bases). This CDR3 is built from 13 residues. Germline V gene lookup returns CDR1 SGHDT and CDR2 YYEEEE. V was clipped by 3 bases and J by 5 bases, with 11 bases between them. Here the CDR3 DNA reads TGTGCCAGCAGCTCTCGGGGATATGAGACCCAGTACTTC. Its protein is CASSSRGYETQYF.

This chain links TRBV7-6 with TRBJ2-1; 14 nucleotides align to TRBD2. The junction had 2 bases not matched to a gene; V was cut back by 4 bases and J by 0 bases. CDR1 SGHVS and CDR2 FNYEAQ come from the germline V gene. The CDR3 loop spans 17 amino acids. CDR3 in amino acids: CASSYGTSGGSYNEQFF. Written as DNA, the CDR3 is TGTGCCAGCAGCTACGGGACTAGCGGGGGCTCCTACAATGAGCAGTTCTTC.

V usage is TRBV5-8 and J usage is TRBJ2-7, with D tentatively TRBD2 (5 bases). The CDR3 has 14 residues. Germline-derived CDR1 and CDR2 are SGHTS and YDEGEE. The V gene lost 2 bases and the J gene lost 9 bases, with 18 bases spanning the gap. The CDR3 is CASSFLGSPRGQYF. CDR3 DNA sequence: TGTGCCAGCAGCTTTTTGGGCAGTCCTCGGGGGCAGTACTTC.

The gene calls are TRBV29-1 and TRBJ2-7, with a tentative D call TRBD1 (6 bases). This CDR3 is 20 amino acids long. Deletions cut 7 bases from V and 6 bases from J, with 40 bases between. Germline lookup yields CDR1 SQVTM and CDR2 ANQGSEA. This CDR3 reads CSAAGLTGTPAYDSPGEQYF. The CDR3 DNA reads TGCAGCGCTGCAGGACTGACCGGGACACCGGCCTACGATAGCCCCGGCGAGCAGTACTTC.

The CDR3 here is CASSFHRPNTEAFF. The CDR3 DNA reads as TGCGCCAGCAGCTTTCACAGACCCAACACTGAAGCTTTCTTT. The chain employs TRBV5-1 and TRBJ1-1; no firm D call. The CDR3 covers 14 residues. Germline V gene sequence: CDR1 SGHRS, CDR2 YFSETQ. Trimming left V 2 bases short and J 2 bases short, with 10 bases between.

V usage is TRBV2 and J usage is TRBJ2-7, with a possible D match to TRBD1 (5 bases). The CDR3 is made up of 14 amino acids. The germline gives CDR1 SNHLY, CDR2 FYNNEI. The V end was cut by 2 bases, the J end by 3 bases, with 11 bases between. The CDR3 DNA reads as TGTGCCAGCAGTGAAATGGACACCGTCTACGAGCAGTACTTC. This sequence encodes CASSEMDTVYEQYF.

This chain uses TRBV6-5 with TRBJ2-1; 8 bases agree with TRBD1. Germline trimming cut 2 bases from V and 10 bases from J; bases unmatched to any gene: 13. Germline V CDR1 and CDR2: MNHEY, SVGAGI. This CDR3 is built from 16 residues. CDR3 in amino acids: CASSYITGTGPNEQFF. In DNA form, the CDR3 reads TGTGCCAGCAGTTACATCACCGGGACAGGACCCAACGAGCAGTTCTTC.

This chain links TRBV5-1 with TRBJ2-7; 13 nucleotides agree with TRBD2. The CDR3 has 15 amino acids. Germline CDR1 SGHRS, CDR2 YFSETQ. J was trimmed by 6 bases and V by 2 bases; bases with no gene match: 5. The CDR3 protein is CASSLLAGGPGEQYF. DNA of the CDR3: TGCGCCAGCAGCTTACTAGCGGGAGGGCCAGGCGAGCAGTACTTC.

The V and J genes are TRBV7-2 and TRBJ2-2; D perhaps matches TRBD2 (5 bases). The CDR3 length is 14 residues. Trimming took 1 base from V and 5 from J, leaving 8 bases between them. Germline values: CDR1 SGHTA, CDR2 FQGNSA. As DNA, the CDR3 is TGTGCCAGCAGCTTAGGTTCGGGAACCGGGGAGCTGTTTTTT. Translation: CASSLGSGTGELFF.

The chain links TRBV27 to TRBJ2-7; 12 positions match TRBD2. Germline V lookup: CDR1 MNHEY, CDR2 SMNVEV (reference sequence). The V gene end was trimmed by 5 bases and the J gene end by 6 bases; junction bases not matched to a gene: 17. This CDR3 has 18 amino acids. Here the CDR3 reads CASSLQTSGSYPPSEQYF. The CDR3 region has the DNA TGTGCCAGCAGTCTTCAGACTAGCGGGAGTTACCCGCCCTCCGAGCAGTACTTC.

The chain joins TRBV7-9 to TRBJ2-7; D is undetermined. The V end was cut by 0 bases, the J end by 3 bases, with 15 bases between. CDR3 length: 16 residues. The germline V gene encodes CDR1 SEHNR and CDR2 FQNEAQ (reference sequence). CDR3 DNA sequence: TGTGCCAGCAGCTTAGCACTATCCAGAGTCCTCTACGAGCAGTACTTC. It yields the protein CASSLALSRVLYEQYF.

This clone is a singleton in its sample. J is TRBJ2-7 and V is TRBV6-5, with 8 bases lining up with TRBD1. Germline V gene lookup returns CDR1 MNHEY and CDR2 SVGAGI. The CDR3 extends over 11 amino acids. V lost 6 bases, J lost 6 bases, and 1 base stayed unmatched. The CDR3 sequence: CASRQGGEQYF. The CDR3 nucleotides read TGTGCCAGCAGACAGGGGGGCGAGCAGTACTTC.

The V gene is TRBV18, the J gene TRBJ2-7; D is perhaps TRBD2 (5 bases). CDR1 and CDR2 from the germline V gene are KGHSH and LQKENI. Trimming left V 6 bases short and J 5 bases short, with 17 bases between. This CDR3 is built from 14 residues. CDR3 in DNA: TGTGCCAGCTCCCGCGTCGGAGGTAGAGACGAGCAGTACTTC. Residues: CASSRVGGRDEQYF.